The rows below give T cell receptor beta chains drawn from one sample of a study of shared clonotypes between healthy human individuals. Only in-frame clones appear in the TCRdb table, and some are missing; sequencing was by immunoSEQ multiplex PCR. Of about 1.1 million clones listed, roughly 77% are singletons. The sequenced sample was memory CD4+ T cells from PBMCs. These receptors all stem from a man between 18 and 35 years old in good health. Some clones in this sample may be carry-over from other donors' samples. Each CDR3 is given with its conserved first and last residue. The D gene is left open where the match is weak. Where a row states a size, it is once, few, many or the class of an expanded clone; other rows omit it.

size: -
D: TRBD1
V: TRBV11-2
J: TRBJ1-1
CDR3: CASSLARGRNTEAFF

size: few
D: TRBD2
V: TRBV19
J: TRBJ2-5
CDR3: CASRGAGEIKTQYF

size: -
D: -
V: TRBV4-2
J: TRBJ1-4
CDR3: CASSQDGTIPLEKLFF

size: -
D: -
V: TRBV28
J: TRBJ2-5
CDR3: CASRAVGTQYF

size: -
D: TRBD1
V: TRBV28
J: TRBJ1-2
CDR3: CASSSTGQGLPGYTF

size: -
D: -
V: TRBV11-2
J: TRBJ2-1
CDR3: CASSLVYGSSYNEQFF

size: -
D: TRBD2
V: TRBV11-3
J: TRBJ2-1
CDR3: CASSLRGDRSYNEQFF

size: -
D: -
V: TRBV29-1
J: TRBJ2-5
CDR3: CSVALQETQYF

size: -
D: -
V: TRBV2
J: TRBJ2-7
CDR3: CASSANRDGYEQYF

size: -
D: -
V: TRBV4-1
J: TRBJ2-3
CDR3: CASSPRSDRLNTDTQYF

size: -
D: TRBD1
V: TRBV9
J: TRBJ1-1
CDR3: CASSVGQARNTEAFF

size: -
D: TRBD2
V: TRBV19
J: TRBJ2-1
CDR3: CASTPAGVIYNEQFF